This T cell receptor (beta chain) was recorded in a study of siplizumab effects on memory and regulatory T cells (dated by TCRdb to the late 2010s). In terms of the full investigation: The effect of the anti-CD2 antibody siplizumab on alloreactive T-cell subsets was examined in allogeneic mixed lymphocyte reactions constructed from human PBMCs.

Sorted unstimulated T cells and proliferating T cells recovered from mixed lymphocyte reactions underwent TCRbeta CDR3 sequencing. Fresh whole blood from fewer than twelve HLA-typed healthy donors was used to isolate PBMCs. To map where alloreactive clones came from, CD4+ regulatory T cells in the unstimulated state were FACS-sorted. V is reduced by 6 bases and J by 2 bases, leaving a spacing of 7 bases between them. Based on the germline V gene, the CDR1 and CDR2 sequences are MDHEN and SYDVKM. The CDR3 spans 12 residues, from the cysteine through the phenylalanine. The only DNA kept is the CDR3, 36 bases in frame from the first base. This clone occurred once. Its antigen has not been determined. One base away there is no much larger clone; base qualities are not given. The paper as a whole reports these results and caveats: For roughly 75-96% of proliferating CD4+ or CD8+ clones, no naive or memory phenotype could be assigned. The suppressive function of proliferating Tregs from siplizumab cultures was not functionally confirmed. Compared with memory T cells, unstimulated naive T cells appeared more diverse, and naive cells seemed to make a substantial contribution to the alloresponse. Siplizumab significantly reduced the cumulative frequency of alloreactive sequences traceable to unstimulated CD4+ memory T cells. Among mappable alloreactive CD4+ clones, an average Treg-derived fraction of 68.8% was observed with siplizumab, compared with 25% to 30% in control reactions. Because sequences at frequencies below about 10^-5 were poorly captured, only a minor fraction of alloreactive clones could be mapped back to unstimulated subsets.

Receptor libraries were prepared by the immunoSEQ multiplex PCR assay. About 10^5 TCR templates per sample were assayed by the deep sequencing platform. Genomic DNA extracted from sorted T cells was the material used for TCRbeta CDR3 sequencing. On the authors' methods: Clonal analysis of TCRbeta CDR3 data was done in the R programming language. Comparing unstimulated samples against CFSE-low samples taken after the reaction was how alloreactive CD4+ and CD8+ clones were defined. Regulatory or non-regulatory origin was assigned to alloreactive CD4+ clones by matching of sequences to sorted unstimulated Treg and non-Treg repertoires. TCRdb's version of the immuneACCESS table is confined to in-frame rearrangements and falls short of the full clone set. An unresolved V gene accounts for under half of the shortfall where checked; the remainder is of unknown origin. V, J and clone size derive from that table, while D and trimming were established from the DNA sequence. The sample contains 70,000 or so clones, roughly 88% of them found a single time. The ten largest clones add up to 1.5% to 2% of the sample.

Sequencing was done on a sample of Tregs sorted from blood. The receptor comes from a human donor in good health. Recombination linked TRBV28 to TRBJ1-2; the D gene remains uncertain. The nucleotides read TGTGCCAGCAGGCTTTTGAACTATGGCTACACCTTC. This sequence encodes CASRLLNYGYTF.